The sequence of this T cell receptor beta chain was determined in a study of glioma-infiltrating T cells after dendritic cell vaccination listed by TCRdb under 2016. In terms of the full investigation: The cohort comprised 15 or so glioblastoma patients from Phase I and II dendritic cell vaccination trials, 9 newly diagnosed and 6 with recurrent disease. Between the early 2000s and the early 2010s, the patients were given dendritic cell vaccination pulsed with autologous tumor lysate. To make the vaccine, monocyte-derived dendritic cells were cultured for approximately 7 days with IL-4 and GM-CSF and then pulsed overnight with autologous tumor lysate. Each patient got three intradermal injections of the dendritic cell vaccine, spaced at biweekly intervals, in the arm below the axilla. In glioblastoma patients vaccinated with dendritic cells, deep sequencing of TCR beta CDR3 regions served to measure tumor-infiltrating lymphocyte content and to compare repertoires between tumor and blood. Survival after dendritic cell vaccination was correlated with TCR sequencing metrics, such as TIL content and the overlap between tumor and blood repertoires. General findings and caveats noted by the study authors: The cohort was small and heterogeneous, and full blood and tumor sets were available for few patients, with initial-recurrent tumor pairs available for even fewer patients. Longer time to progression and overall survival after dendritic cell vaccination were predicted by higher estimated pretreatment TIL content. No direct relationship between TCR clonality and survival was found, suggesting that a diverse polyclonal response may matter. The three-group TCR overlap response model was described as speculative and requiring prospective validation.

Points on this clone: The target of this receptor is not known. Base qualities are not recorded, but no much larger clone differs from it by a single base.

The intended sense of this specimen's time point label: after dendritic cell vaccination, including at tumor progression/relapse. Patients were selected for having adequate residual fresh-frozen tumor tissue and more than two years of available survival data. An isocitrate dehydrogenase mutation was not carried by any of the glioblastoma patients, although molecular status was otherwise variable. PBMC were collected before vaccination, two weeks after the third vaccination, and at tumor progression if progression occurred. Genomic DNA was extracted with the Qiagen DNeasy Blood extraction Kit. CDR1 MNHEY and CDR2 SVGAGI were looked up in the germline V gene. Its CDR3 holds 15 amino acids, cysteine through phenylalanine. The CDR3 DNA has 45 bases and is translated from base 1. Trimming leaves V shorter by 7 bases and J shorter by 4 bases, with the junction holding 7 bases beyond the gene matches. TCRB CDR3 regions were amplified from around 1.9 ug genomic DNA, or all available DNA if less, using the immunoSEQ assay. Multiplex PCR used 60 forward primers for TCR V beta segments and 13 reverse primers for J beta segments. Synthetic control templates were spiked into each sample at limiting dilution to estimate reads per starting template. Sequencing produced 87 bp reads on the Illumina HiSeq System. As for how the authors treated the data: PCR and sequencing errors were removed by a nearest neighbor algorithm that merged closely related sequences. TCR overlap was defined as the percentage of unique tumor TCR beta sequences that were also present in the same patient's peripheral blood. As stored in TCRdb, this immuneACCESS dataset retains in-frame rearrangements with V and J assigned. A fraction of the clones does not appear; measured against another copy, unresolved V genes explain less than half of the discrepancy, and the remainder lacks a known reason. V, J and clone size are taken as reported in that table, and D and trimming were inferred from the DNA itself. This sample lists 70,000 to 90,000 clones; about four fifths were detected once. The ten largest clones take up roughly 6.8% of the sample.

The specimen comprised blood, sampled after dendritic cell vaccination. The sequence derives from a human donor with glioblastoma. The chain joins TRBV6-5 to TRBJ1-6, and 7 junctional nucleotides match TRBD1. The bases are TGTGCCAGCACCGAGGGGGCTGATTATAATTCACCCCTCCACTTT. Its product reads: CASTEGADYNSPLHF.